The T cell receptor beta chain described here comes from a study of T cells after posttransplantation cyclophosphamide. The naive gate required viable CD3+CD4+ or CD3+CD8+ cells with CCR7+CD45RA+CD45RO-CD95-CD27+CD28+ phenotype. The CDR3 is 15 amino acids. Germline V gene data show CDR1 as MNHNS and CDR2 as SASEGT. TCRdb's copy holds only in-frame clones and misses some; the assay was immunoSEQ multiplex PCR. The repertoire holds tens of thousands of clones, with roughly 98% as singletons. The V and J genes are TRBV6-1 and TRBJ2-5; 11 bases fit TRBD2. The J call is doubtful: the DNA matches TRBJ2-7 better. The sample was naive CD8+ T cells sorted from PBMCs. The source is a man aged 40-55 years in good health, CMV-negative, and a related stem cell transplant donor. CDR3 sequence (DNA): TGTGCCAGCACATATTTAGCGGGAGGGAGATACGAGCAGTACTTC. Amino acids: CASTYLAGGRYEQYF.